This T cell receptor (beta chain) emerged from a study of blood T cells in healthy people across ages. Primed by a sample-barcoded 5' primer and a J-beta primer mix, a second PCR proceeded for 7 to 11 cycles. From each sample, at least 3 million paired-end reads containing CDR3 were obtained. TCRdb ran MiXCR on the 5' RACE reads and lists one entry per CDR3 protein. The data show about 1.4 million distinct CDR3 sequences, with around 59% seen just once and 5% to 7% held by the top ten. CDR3 length equals 15 residues. CDR1 and CDR2 from the germline V gene are SEHNR and FQNEAQ (reference sequence). V lost 2 bases to trimming and J lost 1 base, with 11 bases between them.

The chain joins TRBV7-9 to TRBJ1-1, with a possible D match to TRBD1 (6 bases). Sequencing was carried out using blood. This TCR was sampled from a man between 18 and 35 years old in good health. CDR3 in amino acids: CASSLREGGNTEAFF. The CDR3 coding sequence is TGTGCCAGCAGCTTAAGGGAGGGGGGGAACACTGAAGCTTTCTTT.